This is a list of T cell receptor beta chains from one sample in a study of cytotoxic CD8 clonotypes in ibrutinib-treated CLL. Method: immunoSEQ multiplex PCR; TCRdb's copy keeps in-frame clones and lacks some. The sample lists approximately 320,000 clones, under 70% occurring once. The specimen was PBMCs, collected after 36 months of ibrutinib treatment. Every receptor here comes from a human donor with chronic lymphocytic leukemia. The CDR3 runs from the conserved cysteine through the conserved F or W. Fields, in order: clone size, V gene, D gene, J gene, CDR3 protein, CDR3 DNA. The D gene is left open where the match is weak. Expanded clones are given a class, and other clones once, few, many or no size at all.

>once|TRBV2|.|TRBJ2-1
CASSWSLGGSSYNEQFF
TGTGCCAGCAGCTGGTCCCTAGGGGGAAGCTCCTACAATGAGCAGTTCTTC
>.|TRBV5-1|.|TRBJ1-6
CASSLDSPPLHF
TGCGCCAGCAGCTTGGACAGTCCTCCCCTCCACTTT
>.|TRBV7-3|TRBD1|TRBJ1-1
CASSPGQGQPEAFF
TGTGCCAGCAGCCCCGGACAGGGCCAGCCTGAAGCTTTCTTT
>.|TRBV10-3|.|TRBJ2-7
CAIIFNRAHEQYF
TGTGCCATCATTTTTAACAGGGCCCACGAGCAGTACTTC
>once|TRBV23-1|TRBD1|TRBJ1-2
CASSQPDPRGIAGYTF
TGCGCCAGCAGTCAGCCCGACCCCAGGGGGATTGCCGGCTACACCTTC
>.|TRBV18|.|TRBJ2-1
CASSPRSNSYNEQFF
TGTGCCAGCTCACCACGGTCTAACTCCTACAATGAGCAGTTCTTC
>few|TRBV28|.|TRBJ2-7
CASIASGEQYF
TGTGCCAGCATAGCCTCCGGCGAGCAGTACTTC
>.|TRBV13|.|TRBJ1-5
CASSLGLGVQPQHF
TGTGCCAGCAGCTTAGGCCTCGGGGTTCAGCCCCAGCATTTT
>.|TRBV7-9|.|TRBJ1-1
CANSLAGRDTEAFF
TGTGCCAACAGCTTAGCAGGAAGGGACACTGAAGCTTTCTTT
>.|TRBV5-1|.|TRBJ2-3
CASSTGQFITDTQYF
TGCGCCAGCAGCACCGGACAGTTTATAACAGATACGCAGTATTTT
>.|TRBV4-2|.|TRBJ2-7
CASSQEDRANWAGGRGAGQYF
TGTGCCAGCAGCCAAGAAGACAGGGCGAATTGGGCGGGCGGCCGGGGGGCGGGGCAGTACTTC
>.|TRBV7-6|.|TRBJ2-5
CASSTGWTIQETQYF
TGTGCCAGCAGCACAGGGTGGACCATCCAAGAGACCCAGTACTTC
>once|TRBV11-1|TRBD2|TRBJ2-1
CASSRGTSGMRWEQFF
TGTGCCAGCAGCCGAGGGACTAGCGGCATGAGGTGGGAGCAGTTCTTC
>.|TRBV9|TRBD1|TRBJ2-1
CASSPGTGGYGNEQFF
TGTGCCAGCAGCCCGGGGACAGGGGGCTATGGCAATGAGCAGTTCTTC
>.|TRBV7-3|.|TRBJ2-1
CASSLMRSSYNEQFF
TGTGCCAGCAGCTTAATGCGGAGCTCCTACAATGAGCAGTTCTTC
>.|TRBV15|TRBD2|TRBJ2-1
CATSVRTSGGRLDEQFF
TGTGCCACCAGCGTAAGGACTAGCGGGGGCCGTTTGGATGAGCAGTTCTTC
>.|TRBV4-2|TRBD2|TRBJ2-1
CASSQDSTGGRVQFF
TGTGCCAGCAGCCAAGATTCTACGGGGGGGAGAGTGCAGTTCTTC
>.|TRBV2|TRBD1|TRBJ2-5
CASFRTGGRETQYF
TGTGCCAGTTTTCGAACAGGGGGTCGTGAGACCCAGTACTTC
>.|TRBV6-1|.|TRBJ2-7
CASTRGLGYEQYF
TGTGCCAGCACCAGGGGTTTGGGCTACGAGCAGTACTTC
>few|TRBV6-6|TRBD1|TRBJ2-7
CATTGGAYEQYF
TGTGCCACGACAGGGGGGGCCTACGAGCAGTACTTC
>.|TRBV20-1|.|TRBJ2-3
CSALREDTQYF
TGCAGTGCTTTGCGAGAGGATACGCAGTATTTT
>.|TRBV7-9|TRBD2|TRBJ2-7
CASRGLAGGYEQYF
TGTGCCAGCAGGGGACTAGCGGGAGGGTACGAGCAGTACTTC
>few|TRBV9|.|TRBJ2-5
CASSAQETQYF
TGTGCCAGCAGCGCCCAAGAGACCCAGTACTTC
>.|TRBV9|.|TRBJ1-1
CASSRNKRKDTEAFF
TGTGCCAGCAGCCGCAACAAGAGAAAGGACACTGAAGCTTTCTTT
>.|TRBV4-1|TRBD1|TRBJ1-1
CASSQVHRQGNTEAFF
TGCGCCAGCAGCCAAGTCCACCGACAGGGGAACACTGAAGCTTTCTTT
>.|TRBV7-6|.|TRBJ2-1
CASSFSGFNEQFF
TGTGCCAGCAGCTTCTCCGGGTTCAATGAGCAGTTCTTC
>.|TRBV6-5|TRBD1|TRBJ1-2
CASRNRGQFYGYTF
TGTGCCAGCAGGAACAGGGGGCAATTCTATGGCTACACCTTC
>few|TRBV7-2|.|TRBJ2-2
CASSPNKGISGELFF
TGTGCCAGCAGCCCTAACAAGGGGATATCCGGGGAGCTGTTTTTT
>.|TRBV14|.|TRBJ2-1
CGGSSYNEQFF
TGTGGTGGGAGCTCCTACAATGAGCAGTTCTTC
>.|TRBV29-1|.|TRBJ1-4
CSAGHEKLFF
TGCAGCGCCGGACATGAAAAACTGTTTTTT
>.|TRBV19|.|TRBJ2-1
CASTLRGNIYNEQFF
TGTGCCAGTACCCTTAGGGGCAACATATACAATGAGCAGTTCTTC
>.|TRBV5-6|.|TRBJ2-7
CASSWPSSYEQYF
TGTGCCAGCAGCTGGCCGAGCTCCTACGAGCAGTACTTC
>.|TRBV7-8|TRBD1|TRBJ2-4
CASSNADRPLAKNIQYF
TGTGCCAGCAGCAATGCGGACAGGCCCTTAGCCAAAAACATTCAGTACTTC
>few|TRBV7-9|.|TRBJ1-5
CASSLTGGRNQPQHF
TGTGCCAGCAGCTTAACGGGGGGCCGCAATCAGCCCCAGCATTTT
>.|TRBV20-1|.|TRBJ1-5
CSGGAGQPQHF
TGCAGCGGGGGGGCTGGGCAGCCCCAGCATTTT
>.|TRBV5-1|.|TRBJ2-7
CASSLDFWGYEQYF
TGCGCCAGCAGCTTGGACTTTTGGGGGTACGAGCAGTACTTC
>.|TRBV28|TRBD2|TRBJ2-5
CASSLGGSGLAIDF
TGTGCCAGCAGTTTGGGGGGGTCCGGTCTAGCGATAGACTTC
>.|TRBV4-1|.|TRBJ1-5
CASSQVVTGTGNQPQHF
TGCGCCAGCAGCCAAGTTGTAACCGGGACCGGGAATCAGCCCCAGCATTTT
>.|TRBV27|.|TRBJ1-5
CASSPTGYQPQHF
TGTGCCAGCAGTCCTACAGGGTATCAGCCCCAGCATTTT
>.|TRBV4-1|TRBD2|TRBJ2-3
CASSQAGTSGRPDTQYF
TGCGCCAGCAGCCAAGCTGGGACTAGCGGGAGACCAGATACGCAGTATTTT
>.|TRBV6-1|TRBD1|TRBJ2-7
CASSAWTGAYEQYF
TGTGCCAGCAGTGCTTGGACAGGGGCCTACGAGCAGTACTTC
>.|TRBV10-3|.|TRBJ2-3
CATRGGLGTDTQYF
TGTGCCACCAGGGGGGGATTAGGCACAGATACGCAGTATTTT
>.|TRBV19|.|TRBJ2-7
CASSITGSSYEQYF
TGTGCCAGTAGTATCACAGGCTCTTCCTACGAGCAGTACTTC
>few|TRBV6-5|TRBD2|TRBJ2-3
CASSPAGIGPDTQYF
TGTGCCAGCAGTCCAGCGGGAATAGGTCCAGATACGCAGTATTTT
>.|TRBV5-1|.|TRBJ2-5
CASSGGLETQYF
TGCGCCAGCAGTGGTGGGCTAGAGACCCAGTACTTC
>.|TRBV19|.|TRBJ1-5
CASTIGSGSNQPQHF
TGTGCCAGTACCATAGGGTCGGGTAGCAATCAGCCCCAGCATTTT
>once|TRBV27|.|TRBJ1-1
CASSLRAVTEAFF
TGTGCCAGCAGTTTAAGGGCAGTCACTGAAGCTTTCTTT
>.|TRBV9|TRBD2|TRBJ2-2
CASSVGGLAPLGELFF
TGTGCCAGCAGCGTAGGGGGACTAGCCCCTCTCGGGGAGCTGTTTTTT
>.|TRBV6-1|TRBD1|TRBJ2-5
CASSRQGAWETQYF
TGTGCCAGCAGTAGACAGGGGGCTTGGGAGACCCAGTACTTC
>.|TRBV29-1|TRBD1|TRBJ1-2
CSVEPGTGDHFYGYTF
TGCAGCGTTGAGCCCGGGACAGGGGACCATTTCTATGGCTACACCTTC
>.|TRBV9|.|TRBJ1-5
CASSENGAHQPQHF
TGTGCCAGCAGCGAAAATGGAGCGCATCAGCCCCAGCATTTT
>.|TRBV18|.|TRBJ1-1
CASSPGTRNTEAFF
TGTGCCAGCTCACCGGGGACGAGGAACACTGAAGCTTTCTTT
>.|TRBV6-1|.|TRBJ2-3
CASIDRVGWEDTQYF
TGTGCCAGCATCGATAGGGTAGGGTGGGAAGATACGCAGTATTTT
>.|TRBV19|TRBD1|TRBJ2-4
CASRDRENIQYF
TGTGCCAGTCGGGACAGGGAAAACATTCAGTACTTC
>.|TRBV7-9|TRBD1|TRBJ1-2
CASRRTGTGGLVYGYTF
TGTGCCAGCAGACGGACCGGGACAGGGGGCCTCGTCTATGGCTACACCTTC
>.|TRBV4-3|TRBD1|TRBJ2-7
CASSQLAPGTGNYEQYF
TGCGCCAGCAGCCAGCTAGCCCCCGGGACAGGCAACTACGAGCAGTACTTC
>.|TRBV29-1|.|TRBJ2-3
CSVEGGFNTQYF
TGCAGCGTTGAGGGGGGCTTCAATACGCAGTATTTT
>.|TRBV21-1|.|TRBJ2-1
CASSKVCQKGQGAGTYNEQFF
TGTGCCAGCAGCAAAGTGTGCCAAAAGGGACAGGGGGCAGGTACCTACAATGAGCAGTTCTTC